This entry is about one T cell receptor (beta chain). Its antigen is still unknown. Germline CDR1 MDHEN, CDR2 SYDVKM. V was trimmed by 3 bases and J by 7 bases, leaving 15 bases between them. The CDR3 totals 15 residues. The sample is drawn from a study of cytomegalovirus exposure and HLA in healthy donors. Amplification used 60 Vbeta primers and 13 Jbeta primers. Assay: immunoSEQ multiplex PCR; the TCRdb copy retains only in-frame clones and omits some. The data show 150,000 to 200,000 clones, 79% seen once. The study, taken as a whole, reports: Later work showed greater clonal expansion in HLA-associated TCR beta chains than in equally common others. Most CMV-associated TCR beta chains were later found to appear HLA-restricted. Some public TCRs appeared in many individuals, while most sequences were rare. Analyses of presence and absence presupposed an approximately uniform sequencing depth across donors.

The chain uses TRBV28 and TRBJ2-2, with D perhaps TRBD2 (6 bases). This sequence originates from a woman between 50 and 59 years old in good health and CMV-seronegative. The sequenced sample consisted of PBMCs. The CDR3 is CASSFGGANFGELFF. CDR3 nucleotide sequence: TGTGCCAGCAGTTTCGGCGGGGCAAATTTCGGGGAGCTGTTTTTT.